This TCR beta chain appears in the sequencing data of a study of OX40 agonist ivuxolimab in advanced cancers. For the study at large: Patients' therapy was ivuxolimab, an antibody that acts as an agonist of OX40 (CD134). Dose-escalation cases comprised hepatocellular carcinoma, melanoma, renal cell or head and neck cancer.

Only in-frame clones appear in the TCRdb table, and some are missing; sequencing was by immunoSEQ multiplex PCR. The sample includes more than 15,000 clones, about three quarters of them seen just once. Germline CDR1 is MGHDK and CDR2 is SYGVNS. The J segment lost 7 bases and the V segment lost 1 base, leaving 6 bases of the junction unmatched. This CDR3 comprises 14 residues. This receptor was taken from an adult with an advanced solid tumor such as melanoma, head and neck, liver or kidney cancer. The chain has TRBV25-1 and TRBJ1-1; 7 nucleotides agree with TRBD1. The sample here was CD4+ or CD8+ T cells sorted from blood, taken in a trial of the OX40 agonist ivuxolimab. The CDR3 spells CASSESEWTGEAFF. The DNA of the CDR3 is TGTGCCAGCAGTGAATCGGAGTGGACAGGTGAAGCTTTCTTT.